What follows is one T cell receptor (beta chain) and its context. In the original workflow: Amplification with reference gene primers provided the estimates of nucleated cell counts. The data were produced by immunoSEQ multiplex PCR, yet TCRdb's version contains in-frame clones alone and is incomplete. V, J and clone size derive from that table, while D and trimming were established from the DNA sequence. The sample has around 340,000 clones; 83% are singletons. Germline V gene data show CDR1 as LNHDA and CDR2 as SQIVND (reference sequence). The CDR3 sequence is 14 residues long. The V end lost 8 bases, the J end lost 2 bases, and 13 bases lay between the germline ends. This sample was included in a study of blood T cell repertoires in COVID-19. Study details: Acute-phase and convalescent COVID-19 samples originated in the United States, Italy and Spain. The analysed material was cDNA or gDNA that came from T cells, B-cell-depleted T cells, or PBMCs.

The sequence derives from a man in his thirties or forties with active or convalescent COVID-19. Sequencing was carried out using peripheral blood. The rearrangement joins TRBV19 to TRBJ1-3, with a tentative D call TRBD1 (6 bases). As DNA, the CDR3 is TGTGCCAGTCGGGCGGCAGGGGCTGGAAACACCATATATTTT. Translated: CASRAAGAGNTIYF.